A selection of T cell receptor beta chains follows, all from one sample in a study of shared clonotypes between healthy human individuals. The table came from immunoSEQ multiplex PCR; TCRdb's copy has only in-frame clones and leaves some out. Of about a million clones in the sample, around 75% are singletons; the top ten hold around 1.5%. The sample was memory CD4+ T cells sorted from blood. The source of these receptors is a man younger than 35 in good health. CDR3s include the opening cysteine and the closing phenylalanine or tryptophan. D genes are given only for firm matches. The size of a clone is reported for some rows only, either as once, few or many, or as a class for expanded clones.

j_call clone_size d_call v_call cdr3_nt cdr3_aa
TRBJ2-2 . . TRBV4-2 TGTGCCAGCAGCCAAGACGGTCGCTCCACTGGGACCGGGGAGCTGTTTTTT CASSQDGRSTGTGELFF
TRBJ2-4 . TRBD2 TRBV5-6 TGTGCCAGCAGTCCGCCGGGACTAGCGGGGAACATTCAGTACTTC CASSPPGLAGNIQYF
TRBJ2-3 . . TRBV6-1 TGTGCCAGCAGTGGGACGGTACCTCCAGTGGTAGCTACGCAGTATTTT CASSGTVPPVVATQYF
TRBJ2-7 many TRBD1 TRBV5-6 TGTGCCAGCAGCAGGGACAGGGTCCCCGAGCAGTACTTC CASSRDRVPEQYF
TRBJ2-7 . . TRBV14 TGTGCCAGCAGCGCTGGACAAACTTACCACGAGCAGTACTTC CASSAGQTYHEQYF
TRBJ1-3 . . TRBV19 TGTGCCAGTAGTCCCGACATGGGAAACACCATATATTTT CASSPDMGNTIYF
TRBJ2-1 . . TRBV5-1 TGCGCCAGCAGCTTGGAGTTTGAGCAGTTCTTC CASSLEFEQFF
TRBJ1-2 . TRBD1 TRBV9 TGTGCCAGCAGCGTTAGACAGGGTCATGGCTACACCTTC CASSVRQGHGYTF
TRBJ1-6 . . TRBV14 TGTGCCAGCAGCCAAGGCCAGGGACGATCACCCCTCCACTTT CASSQGQGRSPLHF
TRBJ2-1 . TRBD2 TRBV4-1 TGCGCCAGCAGCCTCATCCCGGGGGGGAGCTCCTACAATGAGCAGTTCTTC CASSLIPGGSSYNEQFF
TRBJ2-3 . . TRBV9 TGTGCCAGCAGCGTATCCAGGGGACCCCCGGATACGCAGTATTTT CASSVSRGPPDTQYF
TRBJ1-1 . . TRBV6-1 TGTGCCAGCCACCCAGGACGGAACACTGAAGCTTTCTTT CASHPGRNTEAFF
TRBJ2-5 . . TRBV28 TGTGCCAGCAGTCCGCGCCGGACCCCGACCCAGTACTTC CASSPRRTPTQYF
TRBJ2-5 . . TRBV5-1 TGCGCCAGCAGCAACCCCAATTGGGAGACCCAGTACTTC CASSNPNWETQYF
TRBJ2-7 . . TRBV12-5 TGTGCTAGTGTTGGGATCTCCTACGAGCAGTACTTC CASVGISYEQYF
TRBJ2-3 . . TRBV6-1 TGTGCCAGCAGTGCCGCGCGGAGCACAGATACGCAGTATTTT CASSAARSTDTQYF
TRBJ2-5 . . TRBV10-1 TGCGCCAGCAGTGAGGGGGGGAAGGAGACCCAGTACTTC CASSEGGKETQYF
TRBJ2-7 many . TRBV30 TGTGCCTGGAGGAACGAGCAGTACTTC CAWRNEQYF
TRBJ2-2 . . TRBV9 TGTGCCAGCAGCGTAGCTGGGGACACCGGGGAGCTGTTTTTT CASSVAGDTGELFF
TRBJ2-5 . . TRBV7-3 TGTGCCAGCAGCTTAATGGGTCGGGAAGAGACCCAGTACTTC CASSLMGREETQYF
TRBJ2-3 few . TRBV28 TGTGCCAGCAGTTTACCGGGCACAGATACGCAGTATTTT CASSLPGTDTQYF
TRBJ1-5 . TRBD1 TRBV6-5 TGTGCCAGCAGTCCCGGACAGGGTCAGCCCCAGCATTTT CASSPGQGQPQHF
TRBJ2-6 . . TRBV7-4 TGTGCCAGCAGCTTAGTTCCTAAGAGGGGAAGCTGTGAGGCCAACGTCCTGACTTTC CASSLVPKRGSCEANVLTF